Listed below are T cell receptor beta chains from one sample, sequenced in a study of blood T cell repertoires in COVID-19. The method was immunoSEQ multiplex PCR; TCRdb's version includes in-frame clones alone and lacks a portion of them. Of 200,000 to 250,000 clones listed, 80% to 85% are singletons. Material: peripheral blood. The receptors shown here come from a woman between 65 and 79 years old with COVID-19, enrolled during active disease. Each CDR3 is given with its conserved first and last residue. A D gene is named only where the DNA matches it firmly. Not all rows give a size; the values are once, few, many and, for expanded clones, a class.

abundance	j_gene	v_gene	d_gene	len	CDR3nt	CDR3aa
NA	TRBJ2-1	TRBV5-1	NA	17	TGCGCCAGCAGCCTGCCTGTTGACAGTAGCTCCTACAATGAGCAGTTCTTC	CASSLPVDSSSYNEQFF
NA	TRBJ1-2	TRBV28	NA	12	TGTGCCAGCAGTGCGGACACGGAAGGCTACACCTTC	CASSADTEGYTF
NA	TRBJ2-2	TRBV18	NA	14	TGTGCCAGCTCTGGACTACCATCAACCGGGGAGCTGTTTTTT	CASSGLPSTGELFF
NA	TRBJ2-3	TRBV9	TRBD2	16	TGTGCCAGCAGCGTAGTTACTAGCGGGTCCACAGATACGCAGTATTTT	CASSVVTSGSTDTQYF
few	TRBJ1-2	TRBV6-5	TRBD1	14	TGTGCCAGCAGTTTGGACAGGTTAAACTATGGCTACACCTTC	CASSLDRLNYGYTF
NA	TRBJ2-1	TRBV5-4	NA	15	TGTGCCAGCAGTAAGCAGGACAGATCCTACAATGAGCAGTTCTTC	CASSKQDRSYNEQFF
NA	TRBJ1-2	TRBV4-3	NA	15	TGCGCCAGCAGCCAAGACAGGGGCCAGGACTATGGCTACACCTTC	CASSQDRGQDYGYTF
NA	TRBJ1-1	TRBV29-1	NA	13	TGCAGCGTTCATAGTTCTTTCGACACTGAAGCTTTCTTT	CSVHSSFDTEAFF
NA	TRBJ2-3	TRBV6-2/TRBV6-3	NA	16	TGTGCCAGCAGTTTTAGCGGAGACTCCAAGGCTGCCACGCAGTATTTT	CASSFSGDSKAATQYF
NA	TRBJ2-1	TRBV4-3	TRBD2	14	TGCGCCAGCAGCCAAGATACTAGCGCCCCCAAGCAGTTCTTC	CASSQDTSAPKQFF
few	TRBJ1-2	TRBV5-6	TRBD1	15	TGTGCCAGCATCCGCACCGGGACAGGGCACTATGGCTACACCTTC	CASIRTGTGHYGYTF
NA	TRBJ1-1	TRBV6-2/TRBV6-3	TRBD1	15	TGTGCCAGCAGCGTAAAGGGACAGAATAGGGGTGAAGCTTTCTTT	CASSVKGQNRGEAFF
NA	TRBJ1-2	TRBV10-3	NA	13	TGTGCCATCAGTGACCCGAGGCGTTATGGCTACACCTTC	CAISDPRRYGYTF
NA	TRBJ1-4	TRBV21-1	NA	14	TGTGCCAGCAGAGCCCAGGGGATCAATGAAAAACTGTTTTTT	CASRAQGINEKLFF
NA	TRBJ2-2	TRBV7-8	NA	14	TGTGCCAGCAGCTTAGGACAGTCCCCGGGGGAGCTGTTTTTT	CASSLGQSPGELFF
NA	TRBJ2-7	TRBV2	TRBD1	13	TGTGCCAGCAGTGGAGGACAGGGTTACGAGCAGTACTTC	CASSGGQGYEQYF
NA	TRBJ1-4	TRBV12-5	NA	15	TGTGCTAGTGGTCCGCTCCGGGAAGGTAATGAAAAACTGTTTTTT	CASGPLREGNEKLFF
NA	TRBJ2-7	TRBV4-3	NA	13	TGCGCCAGCAGCCAAGATGAGAGCTACGAGCAGTACTTC	CASSQDESYEQYF
NA	TRBJ1-1	TRBV6-5	NA	15	TGTGCCAGCAGTCTACTCGAGGGCGGGAACACTGAAGCTTTCTTT	CASSLLEGGNTEAFF
once	TRBJ2-5	TRBV7-9	NA	17	TGTGCCAGCAGTATTCAAAACCCGGGCTTCGGGAAAGAGACCCAGTACTTC	CASSIQNPGFGKETQYF
NA	TRBJ2-7	TRBV2	TRBD2	15	TGTGCCAGCGGGGGACTAGCGGGTTCACTCTACGAGCAGTACTTC	CASGGLAGSLYEQYF
NA	TRBJ1-5	TRBV2	NA	14	TGTGCCAGCAGTTTTTTAGGGGAAAATCAGCCCCAGCATTTT	CASSFLGENQPQHF
NA	TRBJ1-2	TRBV5-6	TRBD1	13	TGTGCCAGCAGCCGAGACAGGGGGAATGGCTACACCTTC	CASSRDRGNGYTF
NA	TRBJ1-6	TRBV10-3	NA	15	TGTGCCATCAGCGAACCGGGACAAATAAATTCACCCCTCCACTTT	CAISEPGQINSPLHF
few	TRBJ2-7	TRBV5-1	TRBD2	13	TGCGCCAGCACCGGGACTAGCACACGGGAGCAGTACTTC	CASTGTSTREQYF
once	TRBJ2-3	TRBV3-1/TRBV3-2	TRBD2	16	TGTGCCAGCAGCCATGGAGCTAGCGGGAGAACGGAAACGCAGTATTTT	CASSHGASGRTETQYF
NA	TRBJ1-1	TRBV18	TRBD1	16	TGTGCCAGCTCACCGTACGTACAGGGGGCTGGGGCTGAAGCTTTCTTT	CASSPYVQGAGAEAFF
few	TRBJ1-1	TRBV5-4	TRBD1	17	TGTGCCAGCAGCTTGGTCGGGGCAGGGGGCCGCGGCACTGAAGCTTTCTTT	CASSLVGAGGRGTEAFF
few	TRBJ1-2	TRBV29-1	NA	13	TGCAGCGTTGATCCTGGACTAAGCTATGGCTACACCTTC	CSVDPGLSYGYTF
NA	TRBJ2-4	TRBV5-1	NA	14	TGCGCCAGCAGCCCAACGGGGAGCAAAAACATTCAGTACTTC	CASSPTGSKNIQYF
NA	TRBJ2-7	TRBV10-3	TRBD2	14	TGTGCCACCCGGACTAGCGGGGGAATCTACGAGCAGTACTTC	CATRTSGGIYEQYF
NA	TRBJ2-1	TRBV28	NA	14	TGTGCCAGCAGTTCCCCCGGGGAACCAAGAGAGCAGTTCTTC	CASSSPGEPREQFF
NA	TRBJ2-1	TRBV19	TRBD2	17	TGTGCCAGTATGCGGTTAGCGGGACCCTTCCCCAACAATGAGCAGTTCTTC	CASMRLAGPFPNNEQFF
once	TRBJ1-1	TRBV6-5	TRBD1	14	TGTGCCAGCAGTCCTTCTTACAGGGGTCGATTGGCTTTCTTT	CASSPSYRGRLAFF
NA	TRBJ1-5	TRBV19	NA	12	TGTGCCAGTAGTATTCCGGATCAGCCCCAGCATTTT	CASSIPDQPQHF
many	TRBJ2-7	TRBV20-1	NA	10	TGCAGTGCTGAGTCCTACGAGCAGTACTTC	CSAESYEQYF
NA	TRBJ2-1	TRBV5-1	TRBD2	14	TGCGCCAGCACCCCTAGCGGTCCCAGCAATGAGCAGTTCTTC	CASTPSGPSNEQFF
NA	TRBJ2-7	TRBV30	NA	12	TGTGCCTGGAGCTCAGGTCTCCACGAGCAGTACTTC	CAWSSGLHEQYF
NA	TRBJ2-1	TRBV6-5	NA	12	TGTGCCAGCAGTTACTCGGCGGGACCGCCGTTCTTC	CASSYSAGPPFF
few	TRBJ1-5	TRBV7-2	NA	16	TGTGCCAGCAGCCTCAGATCGGGGGGCTTCGGACAGCCCCAGCATTTT	CASSLRSGGFGQPQHF
NA	TRBJ2-2	TRBV7-8	TRBD1	14	TGTGCCAGCAGCCACAACAGGGGTAACGGGGAGCTGTTTTTT	CASSHNRGNGELFF
once	TRBJ1-4	TRBV6-6	TRBD1	15	TGTGCCAGCAACCTCAGGGGGGCAACTAATGAAAAACTGTTTTTT	CASNLRGATNEKLFF
NA	TRBJ2-2	TRBV18	NA	15	TGTGCCAGCTCACCTACGGGGGTGAACACCGGGGAGCTGTTTTTT	CASSPTGVNTGELFF
NA	TRBJ1-1	TRBV29-1	NA	14	TGCAGCGTTGAAGCAAGAGTGGCGGGGACTGAAGCTTTCTTT	CSVEARVAGTEAFF
NA	TRBJ2-2	TRBV10-3	TRBD2	18	TGTGCCATCAGCGGAGGGACTAGCGGGAGGGCCGGCACCGGGGAGCTGTTTTTT	CAISGGTSGRAGTGELFF